One sample yielded the 14 T cell receptor beta chains listed below, sequenced in a study of cytomegalovirus exposure and HLA in healthy donors. Clones were read by immunoSEQ multiplex PCR, and TCRdb kept only the in-frame ones, dropping some. The sample carries about 310,000 clones, 70% to 90% recorded once. Input material: PBMCs. Source of these receptors: a man under 40 in good health and CMV-seronegative.

V and J are TRBV5-6 and TRBJ1-2, with TRBD1 identical over 11 bases. J was trimmed by 4 bases and V by 0 bases; bases with no gene match: 5. Per the germline V gene, CDR1 is SGHDT and CDR2 is YYEEEE. The CDR3 is 16 residues long. CDR3 in amino acids: CASSLEGQGAVYGYTF. CDR3 bases: TGTGCCAGCAGCTTGGAAGGACAGGGGGCGGTCTATGGCTACACCTTC. Full variable domain (rest looked up from reference TRBV5-6 and TRBJ1-2): DAGVTQSPTHLIKTRGQQVTLRCSPKSGHDTVSWYQQALGQGPQFIFQYYEEEERQRGNFPDRFSGHQFPNYSSELNVNALLLGDSALYLCASSLEGQGAVYGYTFGSGTRLTVV.

The rearrangement joins TRBV6-1 to TRBJ2-7, with TRBD1 matching 9 bases. V was clipped by 6 bases and J by 4 bases; unmatched bases: 4. The CDR3 is 13 residues long. Germline V gives CDR1 MNHNS, CDR2 SASEGT. CDR3 sequence reads: CASRQGARYEQYF. The CDR3 DNA follows: TGTGCCAGCAGACAGGGGGCGAGGTACGAGCAGTACTTC.

This chain joins TRBV6-5 and TRBJ1-5; 11 nucleotides align to TRBD1. The length of the CDR3 is 15 residues. Germline V gives CDR1 MNHEY, CDR2 SVGAGI. Losses at the gene ends were 4 bases for V and 7 bases for J; bases not matched to a gene: 6. CDR3 protein: CASSSGQGVAQPQHF. The CDR3 DNA reads as TGTGCCAGCAGTTCGGGACAGGGGGTCGCACAGCCCCAGCATTTT.

The chain carries TRBV5-6 and TRBJ1-2; 9 nucleotides align to TRBD1. Per germline, CDR1 SGHDT and CDR2 YYEEEE. Germline trimming cut 4 bases from V and 6 bases from J; bases unmatched to any gene: 4. This CDR3 is 13 amino acids long. The CDR3 here is CASSVGQGDGYTF. CDR3 coding DNA: TGTGCCAGCAGCGTGGGACAGGGAGATGGCTACACCTTC.

The V gene is TRBV6-5, the J gene TRBJ1-2, with TRBD1 identical over 7 bases. V shed 6 bases and J 2 bases; nucleotides not matched to a gene: 6. The CDR3 runs 14 residues. Germline V gene lookup returns CDR1 MNHEY and CDR2 SVGAGI. CDR3 nucleotides: TGTGCCAGCAGGTCAGGGGGTGTCAACTATGGCTACACCTTC. It codes for CASRSGGVNYGYTF.

The chain is built from TRBV19 and TRBJ2-7; D unclear. Germline V gives CDR1 LNHDA, CDR2 SQIVND (reference sequence). The CDR3 length is 13 residues. V was pared by 1 base and J by 3 bases, with 7 bases between. CDR3: CASSIVNGYEQYF. The CDR3 coding sequence is TGTGCCAGTAGTATAGTGAACGGCTACGAGCAGTACTTC.

The chain combines TRBV18 with TRBJ1-1; perhaps TRBD1 as D (5 bases). The CDR3 contains 14 residues. Trimming left V 4 bases short and J 1 base short, with 10 bases between. Germline V CDR1 and CDR2: KGHSH, LQKENI. CDR3 region: CASSLAGGNTEAFF. The DNA of the CDR3 is TGTGCCAGCTCACTCGCGGGGGGGAACACTGAAGCTTTCTTT.

The chain employs TRBV10-1 and TRBJ1-1; D not certain. The germline V gene encodes CDR1 WNHNN and CDR2 SYGVQD (reference sequence). V was cut by 0 bases and J by 0 bases, with 8 bases left in between. This CDR3 has 15 residues. CDR3 coding DNA: TGCGCCAGCAGTGAGTCGGGCCGGTTGAACACTGAAGCTTTCTTT. This gives the protein CASSESGRLNTEAFF.

The chain couples TRBV19 to TRBJ1-1; 9 bases are shared with TRBD1. CDR1 is LNHDA and CDR2 is SQIVND in the germline V gene (reference sequence). The CDR3 extends over 15 amino acids. Trimming cost V 5 bases and J 1 base; bases outside gene matches: 5. The CDR3: CASSVTGGWNTEAFF. In DNA form, the CDR3 reads TGTGCCAGTAGTGTAACAGGGGGCTGGAACACTGAAGCTTTCTTT.

CDR3 residues: CASSLGMRQGVTEAFF. CDR3 sequence (DNA): TGTGCCAGCAGCTTAGGCATGCGACAGGGGGTCACTGAAGCTTTCTTT. V usage is TRBV7-2 and J usage is TRBJ1-1; 9 bases match TRBD1. Germline V CDR1 and CDR2: SGHTA, FQGNSA. After removal of 1 base from V and 4 bases from J, the junction contained 7 bases not matched to a gene. There are 16 residues in the CDR3.

The CDR3 reads CASSLSKQGLAGGEQFF. In nucleotides, the CDR3 is TGTGCCAGCAGCTTATCGAAGCAGGGACTAGCGGGGGGTGAGCAGTTCTTC. The J gene is TRBJ2-1, the V gene TRBV7-9, with 15 positions matching TRBD2. This CDR3 contains 17 residues. The germline V gene has CDR1 SEHNR and CDR2 FQNEAQ (reference sequence). The ends lost 2 bases at V and 9 bases at J; junction bases unmatched: 8.

V gene TRBV11-2 combines with J gene TRBJ2-3, with D possibly matching TRBD1 (5 bases). The CDR3 sequence is 13 residues long. CDR1 SGHAT and CDR2 FQNNGV come from the germline V gene. Deletions cut 6 bases from V and 2 bases from J, with 9 bases between. For the CDR3, the DNA is TGTGCCAGCAGGACAGTGTTCACAGATACGCAGTATTTT. Translated, it gives CASRTVFTDTQYF.

The chain couples TRBV11-3 to TRBJ2-2, with a tentative D call TRBD2 (5 bases). Trimming left V 0 bases short and J 2 bases short, with 10 bases between. Germline lookup yields CDR1 SGHNT and CDR2 YENEEA. The length of the CDR3 is 16 residues. The DNA for the CDR3 is TGTGCCAGCAGCTTAGATAGGACTTTCAACACCGGGGAGCTGTTTTTT. Translation: CASSLDRTFNTGELFF.

Only a few counts were recorded for this clone. This CDR3 is CASSDETSANEQFF. In DNA form, the CDR3 reads TGTGCCAGCAGTGACGAGACTAGCGCAAATGAGCAGTTCTTC. The chain recombines TRBV6-4 with TRBJ2-1, with TRBD2 matching 8 bases. Germline trimming cut 2 bases from V and 7 bases from J; bases unmatched to any gene: 4. This CDR3 is 14 amino acids long. Looked up from germline, CDR1 is MRHNA and CDR2 is SNTAGT.